Listed below are T cell receptor beta chains from one sample, sequenced in a study of shared clonotypes between healthy human individuals. Clones were sequenced by immunoSEQ multiplex PCR, and TCRdb holds only the in-frame ones, with some missing. The sample yields 1.5 million to 2.5 million clones, roughly 94% seen once. Sample: naive CD8+ T cells sorted from blood. All receptors derive from a man aged 18 to 30 in good health. CDR3s include the opening cysteine and the closing phenylalanine or tryptophan. A D gene is named only where the DNA matches it firmly.

14	TRBJ2-7	TRBV28	TRBD2	CASSFGTSLVEQYF	TGTGCCAGCAGTTTTGGGACTAGTTTGGTCGAGCAGTACTTC
15	TRBJ2-7	TRBV9	-	CASSVDPGVSYEQYF	TGTGCCAGCAGCGTAGACCCTGGTGTCTCCTACGAGCAGTACTTC
16	TRBJ1-4	TRBV7-9	-	CASSPTLGATNEKLFF	TGTGCCAGCAGCCCCACATTGGGTGCAACTAATGAAAAACTGTTTTTT
19	TRBJ1-6	TRBV28	-	CASSMALGRQDRYNSPLHF	TGTGCCAGCAGCATGGCACTTGGCCGACAGGACCGTTATAATTCACCCCTCCACTTT
14	TRBJ2-7	TRBV5-6	-	CASSPDGPSYEQYF	TGTGCCAGCAGCCCGGACGGTCCCTCCTACGAGCAGTACTTC
13	TRBJ2-5	TRBV19	-	CASSMGLQETQYF	TGTGCCAGTAGTATGGGACTCCAAGAGACCCAGTACTTC
14	TRBJ2-5	TRBV30	-	CAWSVPGGRETQYF	TGTGCCTGGAGTGTACCCGGGGGGCGAGAGACCCAGTACTTC
15	TRBJ2-3	TRBV5-1	-	CASSPNYGATDTQYF	TGCGCCAGCAGCCCCAATTACGGGGCCACAGATACGCAGTATTTT
14	TRBJ1-1	TRBV19	-	CASSMGRLNTEAFF	TGTGCCAGTAGTATGGGACGGTTGAACACTGAAGCTTTCTTT
11	TRBJ2-7	TRBV7-9	-	CASSPDYEQYF	TGTGCCAGCAGCCCGGACTACGAGCAGTACTTC